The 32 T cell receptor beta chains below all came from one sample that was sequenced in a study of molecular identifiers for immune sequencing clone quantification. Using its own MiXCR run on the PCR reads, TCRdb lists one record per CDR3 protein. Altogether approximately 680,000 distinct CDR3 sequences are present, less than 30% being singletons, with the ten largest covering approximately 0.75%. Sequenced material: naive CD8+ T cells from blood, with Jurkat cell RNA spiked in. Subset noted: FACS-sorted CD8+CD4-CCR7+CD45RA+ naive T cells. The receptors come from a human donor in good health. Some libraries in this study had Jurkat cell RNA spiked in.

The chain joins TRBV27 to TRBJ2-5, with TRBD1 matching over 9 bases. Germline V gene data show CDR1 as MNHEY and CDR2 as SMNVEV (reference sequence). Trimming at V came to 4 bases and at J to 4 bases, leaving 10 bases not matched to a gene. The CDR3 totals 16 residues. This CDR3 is CASSYRNTGGRETQYF. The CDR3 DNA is TGTGCCAGCAGTTATCGAAATACAGGGGGCAGAGAGACCCAGTACTTC.

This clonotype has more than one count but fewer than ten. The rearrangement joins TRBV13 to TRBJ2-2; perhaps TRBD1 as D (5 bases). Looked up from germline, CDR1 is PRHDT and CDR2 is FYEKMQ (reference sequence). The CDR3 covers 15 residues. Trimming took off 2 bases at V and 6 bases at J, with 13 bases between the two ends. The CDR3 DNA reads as TGTGCCAGCAGCTTAAAGGGGATAATGGCCGGGGAGCTGTTTTTT. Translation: CASSLKGIMAGELFF.

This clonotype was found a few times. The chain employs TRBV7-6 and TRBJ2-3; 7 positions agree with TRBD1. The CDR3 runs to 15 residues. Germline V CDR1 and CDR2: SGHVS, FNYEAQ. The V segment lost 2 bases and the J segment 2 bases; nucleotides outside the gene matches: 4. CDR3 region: CASSLTGAVTDTQYF. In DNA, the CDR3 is TGTGCCAGCAGCTTAACAGGGGCCGTCACAGATACGCAGTATTTT.

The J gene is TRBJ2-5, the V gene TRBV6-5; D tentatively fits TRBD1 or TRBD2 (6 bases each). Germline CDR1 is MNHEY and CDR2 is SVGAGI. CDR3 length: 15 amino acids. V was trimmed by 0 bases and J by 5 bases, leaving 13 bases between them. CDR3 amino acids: CASSYSVGGQETQYF. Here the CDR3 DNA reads TGTGCCAGCAGTTACTCGGTCGGGGGCCAGGAGACCCAGTACTTC.

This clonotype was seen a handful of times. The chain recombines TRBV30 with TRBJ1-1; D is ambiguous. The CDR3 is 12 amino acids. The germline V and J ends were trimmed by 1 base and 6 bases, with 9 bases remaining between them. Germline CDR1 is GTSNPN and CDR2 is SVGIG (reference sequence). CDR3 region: CAWSANLAEAFF. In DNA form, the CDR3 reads TGTGCCTGGAGTGCTAATCTCGCTGAAGCTTTCTTT.

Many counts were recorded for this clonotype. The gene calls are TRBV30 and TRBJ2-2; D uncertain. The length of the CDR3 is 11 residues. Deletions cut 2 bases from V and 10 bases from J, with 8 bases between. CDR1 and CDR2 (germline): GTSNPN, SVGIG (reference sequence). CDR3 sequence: CAWSPYPELFF. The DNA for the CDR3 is TGTGCCTGGAGTCCGTACCCGGAGCTGTTTTTT.

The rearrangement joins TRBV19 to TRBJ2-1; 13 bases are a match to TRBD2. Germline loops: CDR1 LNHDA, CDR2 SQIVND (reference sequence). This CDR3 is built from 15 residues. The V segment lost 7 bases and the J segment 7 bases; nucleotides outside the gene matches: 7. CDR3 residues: CASTLTSGGFNEQFF. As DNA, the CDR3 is TGTGCCAGTACCCTGACTAGCGGGGGGTTTAATGAGCAGTTCTTC.

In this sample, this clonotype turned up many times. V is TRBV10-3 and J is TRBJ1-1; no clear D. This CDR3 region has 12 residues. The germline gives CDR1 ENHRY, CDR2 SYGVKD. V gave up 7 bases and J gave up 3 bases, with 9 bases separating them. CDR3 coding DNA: TGTGCCATCACACGAGGTGACACTGAAGCTTTCTTT. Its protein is CAITRGDTEAFF.

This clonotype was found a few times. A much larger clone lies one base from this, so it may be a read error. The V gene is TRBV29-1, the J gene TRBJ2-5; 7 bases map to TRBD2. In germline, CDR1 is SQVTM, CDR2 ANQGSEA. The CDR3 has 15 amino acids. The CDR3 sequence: CGVERTSRQGETQYF. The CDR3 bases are TGCGGCGTTGAAAGGACTAGTCGACAAGGAGAGACCCAGTACTTC.

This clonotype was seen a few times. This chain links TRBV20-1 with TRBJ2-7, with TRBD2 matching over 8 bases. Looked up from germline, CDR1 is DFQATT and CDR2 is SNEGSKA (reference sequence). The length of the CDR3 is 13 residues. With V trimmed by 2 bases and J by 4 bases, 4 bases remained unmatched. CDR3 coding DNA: TGCAGTGCTAGAAGCGGGAGTAGGTACGAGCAGTACTTC. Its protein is CSARSGSRYEQYF.

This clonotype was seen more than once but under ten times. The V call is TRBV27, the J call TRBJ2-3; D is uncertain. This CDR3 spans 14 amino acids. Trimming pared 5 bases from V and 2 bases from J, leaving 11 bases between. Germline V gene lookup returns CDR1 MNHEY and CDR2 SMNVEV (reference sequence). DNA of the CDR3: TGTGCCAGCAGTAAGCTAGAGTCCACAGATACGCAGTATTTT. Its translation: CASSKLESTDTQYF.

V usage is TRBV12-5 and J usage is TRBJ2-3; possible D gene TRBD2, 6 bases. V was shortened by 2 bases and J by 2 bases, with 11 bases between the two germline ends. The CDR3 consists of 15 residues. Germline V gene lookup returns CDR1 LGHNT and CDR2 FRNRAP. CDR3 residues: CASGLSLASTDTQYF. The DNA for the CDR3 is TGTGCTAGTGGTTTGTCTCTAGCGTCCACAGATACGCAGTATTTT.

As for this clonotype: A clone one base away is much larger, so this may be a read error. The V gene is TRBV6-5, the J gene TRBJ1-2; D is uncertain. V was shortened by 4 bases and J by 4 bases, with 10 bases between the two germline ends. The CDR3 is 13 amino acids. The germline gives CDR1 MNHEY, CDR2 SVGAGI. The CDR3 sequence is CASSSSNSYGYTF. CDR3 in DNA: TGTGCCAGCAGTTCTAGTAACAGCTATGGCTACACCTTC.

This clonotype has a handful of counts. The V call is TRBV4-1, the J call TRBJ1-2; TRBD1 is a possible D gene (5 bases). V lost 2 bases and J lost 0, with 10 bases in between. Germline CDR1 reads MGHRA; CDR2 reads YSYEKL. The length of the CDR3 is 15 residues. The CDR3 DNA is TGCGCCAGCAGCCAACCAGGGACGGCTAACTATGGCTACACCTTC. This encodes CASSQPGTANYGYTF.

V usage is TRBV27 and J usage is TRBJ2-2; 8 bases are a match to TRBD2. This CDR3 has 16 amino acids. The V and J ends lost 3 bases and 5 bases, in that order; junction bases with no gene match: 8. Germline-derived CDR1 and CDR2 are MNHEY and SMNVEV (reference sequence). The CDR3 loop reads CASSFNPRGDTGELFF. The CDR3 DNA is TGTGCCAGCAGTTTCAATCCGCGGGGGGATACCGGGGAGCTGTTTTTT.

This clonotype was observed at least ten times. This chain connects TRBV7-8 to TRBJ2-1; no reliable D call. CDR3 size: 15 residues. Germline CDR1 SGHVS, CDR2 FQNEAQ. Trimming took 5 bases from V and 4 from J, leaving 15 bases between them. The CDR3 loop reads CASSPSDAPYNEQFF. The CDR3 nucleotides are TGTGCCAGCAGCCCCTCGGATGCACCATACAATGAGCAGTTCTTC.

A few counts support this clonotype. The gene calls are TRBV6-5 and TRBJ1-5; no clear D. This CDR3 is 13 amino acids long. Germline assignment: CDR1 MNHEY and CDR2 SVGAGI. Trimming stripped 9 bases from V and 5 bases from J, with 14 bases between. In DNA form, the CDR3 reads TGTGCCAGTGGGCCTAGGGTTGATCAGCCCCAGCATTTT. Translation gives CASGPRVDQPQHF.

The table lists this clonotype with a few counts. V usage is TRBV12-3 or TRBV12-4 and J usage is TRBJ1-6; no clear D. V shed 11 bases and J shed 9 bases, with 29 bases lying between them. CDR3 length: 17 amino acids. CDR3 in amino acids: CAAREPQRGLLISPLHF. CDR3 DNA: TGTGCCGCCCGGGAACCTCAGAGAGGTCTATTAATTTCACCCCTCCACTTT.

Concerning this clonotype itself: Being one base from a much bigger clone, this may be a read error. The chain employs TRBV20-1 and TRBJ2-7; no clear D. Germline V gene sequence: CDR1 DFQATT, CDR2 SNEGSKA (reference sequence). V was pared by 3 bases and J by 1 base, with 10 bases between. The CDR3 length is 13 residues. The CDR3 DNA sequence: TGCAGTGCTAGTCACATAGCATCCTACGAGCAGTACTTC. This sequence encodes CSASHIASYEQYF.

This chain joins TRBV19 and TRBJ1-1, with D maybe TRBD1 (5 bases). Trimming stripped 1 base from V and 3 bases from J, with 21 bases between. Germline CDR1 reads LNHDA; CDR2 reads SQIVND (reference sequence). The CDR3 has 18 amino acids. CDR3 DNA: TGTGCCAGTAGTATAGTATTTACAGGCACCTTGCCGGACACTGAAGCTTTCTTT. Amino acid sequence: CASSIVFTGTLPDTEAFF.

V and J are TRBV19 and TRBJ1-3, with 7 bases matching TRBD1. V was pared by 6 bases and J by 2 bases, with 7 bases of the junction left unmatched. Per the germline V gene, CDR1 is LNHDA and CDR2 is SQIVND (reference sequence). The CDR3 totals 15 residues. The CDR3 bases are TGTGCCAGTAGCCTCTACGACAGGGCTGGAAACACCATATATTTT. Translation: CASSLYDRAGNTIYF.

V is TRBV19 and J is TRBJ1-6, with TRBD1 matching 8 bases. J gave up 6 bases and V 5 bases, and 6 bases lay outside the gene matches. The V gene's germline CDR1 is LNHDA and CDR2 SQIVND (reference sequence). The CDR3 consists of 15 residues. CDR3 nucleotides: TGTGCCAGTAGTTTAACAGGGGGTCTTAATTCACCCCTCCACTTT. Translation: CASSLTGGLNSPLHF.

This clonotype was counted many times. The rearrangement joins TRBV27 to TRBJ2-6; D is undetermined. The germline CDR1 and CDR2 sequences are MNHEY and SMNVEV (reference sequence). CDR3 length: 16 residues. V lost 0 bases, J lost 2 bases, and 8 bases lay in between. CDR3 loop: CASSLSGGAGANVLTF. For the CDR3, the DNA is TGTGCCAGCAGTTTATCAGGTGGGGCTGGGGCCAACGTCCTGACTTTC.

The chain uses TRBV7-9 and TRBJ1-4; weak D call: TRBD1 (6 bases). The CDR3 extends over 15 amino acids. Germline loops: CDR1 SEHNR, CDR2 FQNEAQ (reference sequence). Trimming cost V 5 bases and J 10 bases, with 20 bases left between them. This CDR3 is CASSNDRTYAGKLFF. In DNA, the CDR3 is TGTGCCAGCAGCAACGACAGGACCTACGCGGGAAAACTGTTTTTT.

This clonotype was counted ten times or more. In nucleotides, the CDR3 is TGCGCCAGCAGCTTGGAAACAGGGGTCTACAACGAGCAGTACTTC. Translating gives CASSLETGVYNEQYF. The chain carries TRBV5-1 and TRBJ2-7; TRBD1 agrees at 7 bases. V trimming: 0 bases; J trimming: 5 bases; junction bases outside the gene matches: 8. This CDR3 region has 15 residues. The V gene's germline CDR1 is SGHRS and CDR2 YFSETQ.

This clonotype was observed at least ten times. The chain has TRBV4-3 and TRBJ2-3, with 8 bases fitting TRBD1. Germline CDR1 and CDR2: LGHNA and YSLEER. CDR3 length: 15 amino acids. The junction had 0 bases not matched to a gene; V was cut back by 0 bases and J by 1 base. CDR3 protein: CASSQEQGGTDTQYF. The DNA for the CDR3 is TGCGCCAGCAGCCAAGAACAGGGGGGCACAGATACGCAGTATTTT.

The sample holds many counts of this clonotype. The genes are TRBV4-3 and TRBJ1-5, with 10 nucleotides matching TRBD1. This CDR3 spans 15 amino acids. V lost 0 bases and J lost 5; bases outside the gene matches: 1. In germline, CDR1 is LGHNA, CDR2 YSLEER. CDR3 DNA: TGCGCCAGCAGCCAAGAGGACAGGGGGGATCAGCCCCAGCATTTT. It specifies CASSQEDRGDQPQHF.

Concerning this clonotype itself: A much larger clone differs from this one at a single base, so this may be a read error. In DNA form, the CDR3 reads TGTGCCAGCAGTACGCGGGACTGTTCCTACGAGCAGTACTTC. Its translation is CASSTRDCSYEQYF. J is TRBJ2-7 and V is TRBV28; D may be TRBD2 (6 bases). This CDR3 has 14 residues. V was clipped by 5 bases and J by 1 base, with 12 bases between them. Germline V gives CDR1 MDHEN, CDR2 SYDVKM.

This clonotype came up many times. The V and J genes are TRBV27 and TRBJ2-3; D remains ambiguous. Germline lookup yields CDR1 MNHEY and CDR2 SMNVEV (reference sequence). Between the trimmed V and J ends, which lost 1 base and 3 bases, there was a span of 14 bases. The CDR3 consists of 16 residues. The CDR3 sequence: CASSLLSTYMTDTQYF. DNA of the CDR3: TGTGCCAGCAGTTTATTATCGACTTACATGACAGATACGCAGTATTTT.

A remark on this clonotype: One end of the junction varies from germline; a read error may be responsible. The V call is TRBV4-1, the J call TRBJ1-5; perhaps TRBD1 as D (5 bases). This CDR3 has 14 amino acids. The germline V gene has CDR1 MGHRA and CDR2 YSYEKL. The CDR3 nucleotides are TGCGCCAGCCGCCCTCGACAGCCCCAAGGGCCCCCGCATTTT. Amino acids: CASRPRQPQGPPHF.

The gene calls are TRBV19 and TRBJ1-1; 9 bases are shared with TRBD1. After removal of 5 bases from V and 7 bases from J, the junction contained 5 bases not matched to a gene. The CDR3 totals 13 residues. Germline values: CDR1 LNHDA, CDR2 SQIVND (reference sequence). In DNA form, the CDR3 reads TGTGCCAGTAGTGTCGACAGGGGGGTTGAAGCTTTCTTT. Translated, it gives CASSVDRGVEAFF.

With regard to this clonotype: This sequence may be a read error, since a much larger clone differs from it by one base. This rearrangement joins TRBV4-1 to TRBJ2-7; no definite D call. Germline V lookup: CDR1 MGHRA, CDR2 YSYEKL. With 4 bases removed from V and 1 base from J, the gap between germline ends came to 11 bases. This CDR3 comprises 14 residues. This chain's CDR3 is CASSPSPESYEQYF. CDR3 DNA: TGCGCCAGCAGCCCGAGCCCGGAATCCTACGAGCAGTACTTC.